This T cell receptor (beta chain) is from a study of blood T cell repertoires in COVID-19. The CDR3 runs to 16 residues. Germline loops: CDR1 LGHNA, CDR2 YNFKEQ. Losses at the gene ends were 0 bases for V and 1 base for J; bases not matched to a gene: 4. Per the authors' pipeline: Estimation of nucleated cell counts was performed using reference gene primer amplification. Assay: immunoSEQ multiplex PCR; the TCRdb copy retains only in-frame clones and omits some. V and J calls and clone size follow that table, whereas D and trimming were derived from the DNA. The sample yields 150,000 to 200,000 clones, 88% seen once.

V gene TRBV4-2 combines with J gene TRBJ2-7; 9 nucleotides agree with TRBD2. This receptor was identified in a human donor in a cohort sampled during active COVID-19. Input material: peripheral blood. DNA for the CDR3: TGTGCCAGCAGCCAAGATGGCGGGAGGGATTCCTACGAGCAGTACTTC. This codes for CASSQDGGRDSYEQYF.